This is a list of T cell receptor beta chains from one sample in a study of T cells in tuberculosis. Method: immunoSEQ multiplex PCR; TCRdb's copy keeps in-frame clones and lacks some. The profile shows tens of thousands of clones, 95% of them singletons. The sequenced sample consisted of PBMCs. The source is a donor aged 10-29 years with latent tuberculosis or without tuberculosis infection. Each CDR3 is given with its conserved first and last residue. A D gene is named only where the DNA matches it firmly. The size entry is marked missing in some rows and otherwise reads once, few, many or a size class.

-	TRBV27	TRBD2	TRBJ2-3	TGTGCCAGCAGTTTATGGACTAGCGGGGGGGCGAAAGATACGCAGTATTTT	CASSLWTSGGAKDTQYF
-	TRBV2	-	TRBJ1-2	TGTGCCAGCAGAAATCCGAATTTGAGGAGTGCCTATGGCTACACCTTC	CASRNPNLRSAYGYTF
-	TRBV7-9	-	TRBJ2-7	TGTGCCAGCAGCTTAGCCAAGACAGGCACGTCCTACGAGCAGTACTTC	CASSLAKTGTSYEQYF
-	TRBV30	-	TRBJ1-4	TGTGCCTGGAGTACCGGCAGGGTTGACGAAAAACTGTTTTTT	CAWSTGRVDEKLFF
-	TRBV30	TRBD2	TRBJ2-2	TGTGCCTGGTTGACTAGCGGGGGGCACACCGGGGAGCTGTTTTTT	CAWLTSGGHTGELFF
-	TRBV27	TRBD2	TRBJ2-3	TGTGCCAGCAGTTTAATTCGGGGACTAGACACAGATACGCAGTATTTT	CASSLIRGLDTDTQYF
-	TRBV18	TRBD1	TRBJ1-5	TGTGCCAGCTCACAGCGACAGGGAAGGCAGCCCCAGCATTTT	CASSQRQGRQPQHF
-	TRBV27	-	TRBJ1-5	TGTGCCAGCAGTCCGCGGGGTAATCAGCCCCAGCATTTT	CASSPRGNQPQHF
-	TRBV5-4	-	TRBJ2-6	TGTGCCAGCAGCGCCAGGCGCTCTGGGGCCAACGTCCTGACTTTC	CASSARRSGANVLTF
-	TRBV2	TRBD2	TRBJ2-7	TGTGCCACCGCCGAGGGACCTAGCGGGGGGATGGGGGAGCAGTACTTC	CATAEGPSGGMGEQYF
-	TRBV27	TRBD2	TRBJ2-1	TGTGCCAGCAGTTTTAGCGGGGGGGTGGGTGAGCAGTTCTTC	CASSFSGGVGEQFF
once	TRBV7-8	TRBD2	TRBJ2-1	TGTGCCAGCAGGGGGCGCGGGGGATACAATGAGCAGTTCTTC	CASRGRGGYNEQFF
-	TRBV4-3	-	TRBJ2-3	TGCGCCAGCAGCCCAGGGGGGTGGGCAGATACGCAGTATTTT	CASSPGGWADTQYF
once	TRBV6-5	-	TRBJ1-6	TGTGCCAGCAGTCGGGACACAGGCTATAATTCACCCCTCCACTTT	CASSRDTGYNSPLHF
-	TRBV7-9	TRBD2	TRBJ2-1	TGTGCCAGCAGCCCTGGACTAGCGGGGGAGACAAACCCCTCCAATGAGCAGTTCTTC	CASSPGLAGETNPSNEQFF
-	TRBV9	-	TRBJ2-3	TGTGCCAGCAGCGTAGTTCCCAGGGTGGGAGATACGCAGTATTTT	CASSVVPRVGDTQYF
once	TRBV6-5	TRBD1	TRBJ1-5	TGTGCCAGCAGGAGACAGGGGGTTGTAGATCAGCCCCAGCATTTT	CASRRQGVVDQPQHF
-	TRBV6-5	-	TRBJ2-3	TGTGCCAGCAGTTATTGGGGGGACCATGATACGCAGTATTTT	CASSYWGDHDTQYF
-	TRBV12-5	TRBD1	TRBJ2-7	TGTGCTAGTGGTTTAGCCGGGACAGGGGGTCTCGACGAGCAGTACTTC	CASGLAGTGGLDEQYF
-	TRBV7-3	TRBD1	TRBJ1-2	TGTGCCAGCAGCTTCGCAGGGGGTGACTATGGCTACACCTTC	CASSFAGGDYGYTF
-	TRBV4-1	-	TRBJ2-7	TGCGCCAGCAGCCAAGATCCAGGGATCCACGAGCAGTACTTC	CASSQDPGIHEQYF
-	TRBV6-5	-	TRBJ1-1	TGTGCCAGCAGTTCTGGGTCGCGGGCTGAAGCTTTCTTT	CASSSGSRAEAFF
-	TRBV5-4	-	TRBJ2-6	TGTGCCAGCAGCTCCCCAGGGGCTGGGGCCAACGTCCTGACTTTC	CASSSPGAGANVLTF
-	TRBV7-9	TRBD2	TRBJ2-5	TGTGCCAGCAGCGAACTAGCGGGGCGAGAGACCCAGTACTTC	CASSELAGRETQYF
-	TRBV5-1	-	TRBJ1-1	TGCGCCAGCAGCTCGGGACTCCGGAACACTGAAGCTTTCTTT	CASSSGLRNTEAFF
-	TRBV11-2	-	TRBJ2-7	TGTGCCAGCAGCTTAGATGGAGGCCTAAGAACCTACGAGCAGTACTTC	CASSLDGGLRTYEQYF
-	TRBV6-1	TRBD1	TRBJ1-1	TGTGCCAGCTATCAGGGGGCGTTGGGCACTGAAGCTTTCTTT	CASYQGALGTEAFF
once	TRBV19	TRBD1	TRBJ1-5	TGTGCCAGTAGTGTTACCGGGACAGCCAATCAGCCCCAGCATTTT	CASSVTGTANQPQHF
-	TRBV30	TRBD1	TRBJ1-2	TGTGCCTGGACTGACAGGGGGCGCATTGGCTACACCTTC	CAWTDRGRIGYTF
-	TRBV18	TRBD1	TRBJ2-7	TGTGCCAGCTCACCACCCGGGACAGGGGTTTACGAGCAGTACTTC	CASSPPGTGVYEQYF
-	TRBV4-2	TRBD2	TRBJ2-5	TGTGCCAGCAGCCCTAGAGGCAGCGGGGGGGTGGAGACCCAGTACTTC	CASSPRGSGGVETQYF
-	TRBV10-3	TRBD1	TRBJ1-3	TGTGCCATCAGTGCTATGGGGACAGGGAAGTTTAACACCATATATTTT	CAISAMGTGKFNTIYF
-	TRBV30	-	TRBJ1-6	TGTGCCTGGAGTGTACCTTGGCAGGGCGATTCACCCCTCCACTTT	CAWSVPWQGDSPLHF
once	TRBV6-5	-	TRBJ1-1	TGTGCCAGCAGTTACTCGAGCAGGGGGAACACTGAAGCTTTCTTT	CASSYSSRGNTEAFF
-	TRBV7-4	TRBD1	TRBJ2-5	TGTGCCAGCAGCTACAGGGGGAGAAGAGAGACCCAGTACTTC	CASSYRGRRETQYF
-	TRBV5-4	TRBD1	TRBJ1-2	TGTGCCAGCAGCTCAAAACAGGGGGCGCCTGACTATGGCTACACCTTC	CASSSKQGAPDYGYTF
-	TRBV7-2	TRBD2	TRBJ2-4	TGTGCCAGCAGCCCGCGACTAGCGGGGGCGAAACCCCGAGACATTCAGTACTTC	CASSPRLAGAKPRDIQYF
once	TRBV28	-	TRBJ1-2	TGTGCCAGCAGTCAACCGGGGAGTGGGTATGGCTACACCTTC	CASSQPGSGYGYTF
-	TRBV25-1	-	TRBJ2-6	TGTGCCAGTCACAGTGACGACTCTGGGGCCAACGTCCTGACTTTC	CASHSDDSGANVLTF
once	TRBV6-5	-	TRBJ1-1	TGTGCCAGCAGCCACAGGCCAACTGAAGCTTTCTTT	CASSHRPTEAFF
-	TRBV9	TRBD1	TRBJ2-7	TGTGCCAGCAGCGCCGGGACAGTCGACGAGCAGTACTTC	CASSAGTVDEQYF
-	TRBV15	-	TRBJ2-7	TGTGCCACCACCAGGCGGGGTACATCCTACGAGCAGTACTTC	CATTRRGTSYEQYF